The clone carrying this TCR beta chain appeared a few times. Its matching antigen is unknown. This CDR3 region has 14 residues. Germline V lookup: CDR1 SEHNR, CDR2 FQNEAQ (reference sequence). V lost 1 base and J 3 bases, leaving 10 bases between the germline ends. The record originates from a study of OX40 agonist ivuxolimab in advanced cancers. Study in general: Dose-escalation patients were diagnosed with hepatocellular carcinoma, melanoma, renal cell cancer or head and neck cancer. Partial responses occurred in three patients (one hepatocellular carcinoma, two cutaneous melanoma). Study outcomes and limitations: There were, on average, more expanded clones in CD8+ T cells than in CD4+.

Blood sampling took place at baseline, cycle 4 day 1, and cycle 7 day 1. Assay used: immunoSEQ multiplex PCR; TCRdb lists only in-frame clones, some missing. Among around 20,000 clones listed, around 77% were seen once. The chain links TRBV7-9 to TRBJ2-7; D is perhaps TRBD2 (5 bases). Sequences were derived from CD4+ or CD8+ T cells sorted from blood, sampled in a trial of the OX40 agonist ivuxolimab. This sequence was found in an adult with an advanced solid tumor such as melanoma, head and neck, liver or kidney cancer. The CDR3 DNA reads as TGTGCCAGCAGCTTAGAGGGAGAGCACTACGAGCAGTACTTC. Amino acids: CASSLEGEHYEQYF.